The present T cell receptor (beta chain) was sequenced within a study of shared clonotypes between healthy human individuals. Study outcomes and limitations: Limited genetic and exposure-history diversity came from having few donors.

V trimming: 0 bases; J trimming: 2 bases; junction bases outside the gene matches: 10. Germline assignment: CDR1 MGHRA and CDR2 YSYEKL. The CDR3 sequence is 19 residues long. Notes on this clone: Its antigen is currently unknown.

Adult donors, all healthy and HIV-negative, had no recent acute infections or vaccinations. Deep was the level at which the assay was run. The data were produced by immunoSEQ multiplex PCR, yet TCRdb's version contains in-frame clones alone and is incomplete. The sample records 2 million to 2.5 million clones, 95% being singletons. Sequencing was carried out using naive CD4+ T cells sorted from blood. Subset defined: CD45RA+ positively selected. The rearrangement uses TRBV4-1 and TRBJ2-3; 11 bases align to TRBD2. The TCR sequence derives from a young man in good health. CDR3 bases: TGCGCCAGCAGCCAAGATCCCGAACTAGCGGGGGCCGCCACAGATACGCAGTATTTT. As protein: CASSQDPELAGAATDTQYF.